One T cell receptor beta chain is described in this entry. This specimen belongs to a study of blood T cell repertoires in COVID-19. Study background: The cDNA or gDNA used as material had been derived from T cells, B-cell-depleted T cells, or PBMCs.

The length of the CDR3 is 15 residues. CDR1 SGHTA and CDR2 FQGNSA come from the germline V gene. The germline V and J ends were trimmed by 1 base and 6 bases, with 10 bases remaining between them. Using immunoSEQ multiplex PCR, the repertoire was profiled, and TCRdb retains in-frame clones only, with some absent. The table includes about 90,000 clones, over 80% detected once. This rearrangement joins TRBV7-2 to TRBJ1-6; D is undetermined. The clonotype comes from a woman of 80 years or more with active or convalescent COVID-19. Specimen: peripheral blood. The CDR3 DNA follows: TGTGCCAGCAGCTTAGTAACAGTGCTTAATTCACCCCTCCACTTT. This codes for CASSLVTVLNSPLHF.